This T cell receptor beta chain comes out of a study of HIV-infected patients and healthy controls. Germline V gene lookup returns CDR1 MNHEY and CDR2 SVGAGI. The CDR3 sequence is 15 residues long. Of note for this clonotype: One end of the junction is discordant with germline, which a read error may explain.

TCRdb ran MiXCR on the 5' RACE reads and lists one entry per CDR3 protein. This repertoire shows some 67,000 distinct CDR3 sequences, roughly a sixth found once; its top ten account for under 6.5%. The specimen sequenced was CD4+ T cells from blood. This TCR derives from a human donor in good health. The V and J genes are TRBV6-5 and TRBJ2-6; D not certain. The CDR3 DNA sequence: TGTGTCAGCATGAGGTCCGCTTCTGGGGCCAACGTCCTGACTTTC. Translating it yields CVSMRSASGANVLTF.